Listed below are T cell receptor beta chains from one sample, sequenced in a study of blood T cell repertoires in COVID-19. Generated by immunoSEQ multiplex PCR, the TCRdb table keeps only in-frame clones and is missing some. In the table there are roughly 250,000 clones, 75% to 90% of which are singletons. The sample taken for sequencing was PBMCs or T cells enriched from blood (not recorded which). All receptors come from a man aged 50 to 60 who had been exposed to COVID-19. Both conserved end residues are part of each CDR3. The order of the fields is J gene, clone size, V gene, D gene, CDR3 DNA, CDR3 protein. A D gene is named only where the DNA matches it firmly. Clone size is given for some rows only: seen once, a few or many times, or a class if the clone is expanded.

TRBJ1-1,NA,TRBV5-1,NA,TGCGCCAGCAGCGGAGCAGGGGATACTGAAGCTTTCTTT,CASSGAGDTEAFF
TRBJ1-4,NA,TRBV5-1,TRBD1,TGCGCCAGCAGAGAGGGACAGGGGAATGAAAAACTGTTTTTT,CASREGQGNEKLFF
TRBJ1-4,NA,TRBV10-3,NA,TGTGCCATCAGACCCCAGGGGATTAATGAAAAACTGTTTTTT,CAIRPQGINEKLFF
TRBJ1-2,NA,TRBV9,TRBD1,TGTGCCAGCAGCCCGGGACAGGGGGCTTCCACCTTC,CASSPGQGASTF
TRBJ1-1,NA,TRBV9,NA,TGTGCCAGCAGCGAGGACGACAGGCAATATGAAGCTTTCTTT,CASSEDDRQYEAFF
TRBJ1-5,NA,TRBV5-4,NA,TGTGCCAGCAGCTTACAGGGAAGCAATCAGCCCCAGCATTTT,CASSLQGSNQPQHF
TRBJ1-5,NA,TRBV2,TRBD1,TGTGCCAGCACCCAACAGGGGGCCAATCAGCCCCAGCATTTT,CASTQQGANQPQHF
TRBJ2-5,NA,TRBV5-1,TRBD1,TGCGCCAGCTCGGGCCAGGGGGCCAGTGAGACCCAGTACTTC,CASSGQGASETQYF
TRBJ1-2,NA,TRBV6-5,NA,TGTGCCAGCAGTTACCTGCAGGGCTATGGCTACACCTTC,CASSYLQGYGYTF
TRBJ1-3,NA,TRBV28,TRBD1,TGTGCCAGCAGCCCCCTGGGGGACAGGGGGCTTTTTGGAAACACCATATATTTT,CASSPLGDRGLFGNTIYF
TRBJ1-2,NA,TRBV3-1/TRBV3-2,NA,TGTGCCAGCAGCCAATTTGGCAGGGAACATGGCTACACCTTC,CASSQFGREHGYTF
TRBJ2-5,NA,TRBV11-3,NA,TGTGCCAGCAGCCCCCTTGTGGAGACCCAGTACTTC,CASSPLVETQYF
TRBJ2-1,NA,TRBV24-1,NA,TGTGCCACCAGTGATTTCCGGACAGGGTCAGAGATTAGCGGGTACAATGAGCAGTTCTTC,CATSDFRTGSEISGYNEQFF
TRBJ1-1,NA,TRBV7-2,NA,TGTGCCAGCAGCCCCGCTTGGGCAGGTGACAACACTGAAGCTTTCTTT,CASSPAWAGDNTEAFF
TRBJ2-5,NA,TRBV10-3,TRBD1,TGTGCCATCAGTGTACTGGACAGGGGAGAGACCCAGTACTTC,CAISVLDRGETQYF
TRBJ1-6,NA,TRBV19,NA,TGTGCCAGTAGCCCGGGGACTTCGTATAGTTCACCCCTCCACTTT,CASSPGTSYSSPLHF
TRBJ1-6,NA,TRBV18,TRBD1,TGTGCCAGCTCACAACAGGGGGCTGGATCACCCCTCCACTTT,CASSQQGAGSPLHF
TRBJ2-3,once,TRBV11-2,TRBD2,TGTGCCAGCAGCCGGAGACTAGCGGGAGGCACAGATACGCAGTATTTT,CASSRRLAGGTDTQYF
TRBJ1-4,NA,TRBV7-2,NA,TGTGCCAGCAGCCCTTACGGTCGGTTTGAAAAACTGTTTTTT,CASSPYGRFEKLFF
TRBJ1-6,few,TRBV4-1,NA,TGCGCCAGCAGCCAAGACAGGGTTGGTAATTCACCCCTCCACTTT,CASSQDRVGNSPLHF
TRBJ2-3,NA,TRBV5-8,TRBD2,TGTGCCAGCAGCTTAACTAGCGGAGCTAGCACAGATACGCAGTATTTT,CASSLTSGASTDTQYF
TRBJ2-3,NA,TRBV9,NA,TGTGCCAGCCGCCCGGACAGTGGCACAGATACGCAGTATTTT,CASRPDSGTDTQYF
TRBJ2-5,NA,TRBV9,NA,TGTGCCAGCAGCGCCGACCAAGAGACCCAGTACTTC,CASSADQETQYF
TRBJ2-3,NA,TRBV5-1,TRBD2,TGCGCCAGCAGCCTATGGAGCGGGGGAGAAGATACGCAGTATTTT,CASSLWSGGEDTQYF
TRBJ2-3,NA,TRBV6-5,TRBD2,TGTGCCAGCACCAACCAGCGGGGGTTCACAGATACGCAGTATTTT,CASTNQRGFTDTQYF
TRBJ1-1,NA,TRBV7-2,NA,TGTGCCAGCAGCTTAGGGGGGGGTAGTGAAGCTTTCTTT,CASSLGGGSEAFF
TRBJ1-6,few,TRBV6-5,NA,TGTGCCAGCAGTTCAGGGCCTTATAATTCACCCCTCCACTTT,CASSSGPYNSPLHF
TRBJ2-5,NA,TRBV7-9,NA,TGTGCCAGCAGCGAGGTTGGAGAGACCCAGTACTTC,CASSEVGETQYF
TRBJ2-1,NA,TRBV19,TRBD1,TGTGCCAGTAGCGACAGGGCAGGGTTACGCAATGAGCAGTTCTTC,CASSDRAGLRNEQFF
TRBJ1-5,once,TRBV27,NA,TGTGCCAGCAGTTTAAGGGGTCAGCCCCAGCATTTT,CASSLRGQPQHF
TRBJ1-2,NA,TRBV28,NA,TGTGCCGCGGGATTACTTGGGGGCTATGGCTACACCTTC,CAAGLLGGYGYTF
TRBJ2-3,NA,TRBV28,TRBD2,TGTGCCAGCAGTTTAGGCGGGAGTTCCACAGATACGCAGTATTTT,CASSLGGSSTDTQYF
TRBJ2-3,once,TRBV5-1,NA,TGCGCCAGCAGTCCTAATACAGATACGCAGTATTTT,CASSPNTDTQYF
TRBJ2-7,NA,TRBV27,NA,TGTGCCAGCAGTTACATAAACAGCTACGAGCAGTACTTC,CASSYINSYEQYF
TRBJ1-5,NA,TRBV28,TRBD1,TGTGCCAGCAATACCCACGGGACAGCAAAATATCAGCCCCAGCATTTT,CASNTHGTAKYQPQHF
TRBJ2-7,NA,TRBV3-1/TRBV3-2,TRBD2,TGTGCCAGCAGCCAAGCTAGCGGGAAGCAGTACTTC,CASSQASGKQYF
TRBJ1-3,NA,TRBV5-1,NA,TGCGCCAGCAGCTTAGGTCAGGCGAAGGACACCATATATTTT,CASSLGQAKDTIYF
TRBJ2-2,NA,TRBV9,NA,TGTGCCAGCAGCCAGACAGTCAACACCGGGGAGCTGTTTTTT,CASSQTVNTGELFF
TRBJ1-2,NA,TRBV18,TRBD1,TGTGCCAGCTCACCGGACAGGGGAAACTATGGCTACACCTTC,CASSPDRGNYGYTF
TRBJ2-3,once,TRBV7-6,TRBD1,TGTGCCAGCAGCTTAGTATTCCGACAGGGTGCAGATACGCAGTATTTT,CASSLVFRQGADTQYF
TRBJ1-2,NA,TRBV24-1,NA,TGTGCCACCAGTGATTTGCCGGGGGTAGGCTACACCTTC,CATSDLPGVGYTF